This T cell receptor beta chain comes out of a study of T cells in Graves' hyperthyroidism and ophthalmopathy. General observations from the study: Expanded thyroid clonotypes (above 0.001) were mostly also found in blood. Model output signaled ophthalmopathy a median approximately 6.2 months ahead of onset.

Ophthalmopathy cases met thresholds of Clinical Activity Score at least 3, NOSPECS grade at least 4 and duration under 3 months. Patients with uncontrolled infections, other autoimmune diseases, pregnancy or lactation were excluded. Looked up from germline, CDR1 is SGDLS and CDR2 is YYNGEE. The CDR3 runs 14 residues. The germline V and J ends were trimmed by 0 bases and 3 bases, with 6 bases remaining between them. In its sample, this clonotype was seen a few times. Its specificity is not known. The CDR3 regions of TCR beta were amplified from RNA transcripts. The TCR CDR3 first-round RT-PCR relied on the HTBI primer set. TCRdb reprocessed the multiplex PCR reads via MiXCR and lists one record per CDR3 protein. The profile shows more than 500,000 distinct CDR3 sequences, roughly a sixth of them singletons.

This clonotype was sampled from a woman aged 25 to 39 with Graves' ophthalmopathy. Sample: blood. The gene calls are TRBV9 and TRBJ2-2; no reliable D call. CDR3: CASSVGADTGELFF. The CDR3 DNA is TGTGCCAGCAGCGTAGGGGCAGACACCGGGGAGCTGTTTTTT.